The 30 T cell receptor beta chains below come from one sample, sequenced in a study of T-cell reconstitution after alpha-beta-depleted transplantation in children (dated by TCRdb to between 2015 and 2016). Libraries came from PCR. Sequencing instrument: Illumina HiSeq 2500. TCR library preparation used molecular barcoding, with unique molecular identifiers applied to normalize quantification of the TCRbeta repertoire. The public sequencing data were trimmed at Q25 with fastp and processed into clonotypes with MiXCR by TCRdb, which kept only in-frame beta chains. Under each unique CDR3 protein, matching rows form one entry showing the most common genes and DNA. The sample table shows approximately 350,000 distinct CDR3 sequences, and 16% are seen once. The leading ten clones occupy about 41% of the sample. In the paper's terms, the treatment or condition label means: allogeneic hematopoietic cell transplantation with graft depleted of TCRalphabeta T cells and CD19 B cells.

This sample comprised PBMCs, mostly from graft donor cells, obtained 360 days after TCRalphabeta/CD19-depleted stem cell transplant. The receptors were sampled from a male patient between 2 and 10 years old who had a stem cell transplant for acute lymphoblastic leukemia, so the T cells may come from the graft donor.

V gene TRBV3-1 combines with J gene TRBJ1-6; D not resolved. Germline CDR1 reads LGHDT; CDR2 reads YNNKEL (reference sequence). CDR3 length: 14 residues. Trimming cost V 8 bases and J 6 bases, with 14 bases left between them. Here the CDR3 DNA reads TGTGCCAGCGAGGGAGAAGGGTCTAATTCACCCCTCCACTTT. Translating it yields CASEGEGSNSPLHF.

This clonotype has just a few counts. This rearrangement joins TRBV12-3 or TRBV12-4 to TRBJ2-7; no definite D call. Trimming shortened V by 3 bases and J by 6 bases, and 15 bases separated the two germline ends. The CDR3 is 14 amino acids. CDR3 sequence: CASSFSSLTGEQYF. CDR3 DNA sequence: TGTGCCAGCAGTTTTAGTTCCCTCACGGGCGAGCAGTACTTC.

This clonotype was seen a few times. The chain has TRBV5-1 and TRBJ2-7; 8 positions match TRBD2. V dropped 4 bases and J dropped 0; count of bases not matched to a gene: 6. The CDR3 has 15 residues. Germline V gives CDR1 SGHRS, CDR2 YFSETQ. CDR3 bases: TGCGCCAGCAGCCCCGGGAGGGTCAGCTCCTACGAGCAGTACTTC. Translation gives CASSPGRVSSYEQYF.

This clonotype was detected a few times. The J gene is TRBJ2-5, the V gene TRBV4-1; D possibly corresponds to TRBD2 (6 bases). Trimming removed 0 bases at V and 4 bases at J, with 12 bases between. The CDR3 has 15 residues. The germline V gene has CDR1 MGHRA and CDR2 YSYEKL. The chain's CDR3 is CASSQETSEGETQYF. CDR3 sequence (DNA): TGCGCCAGCAGCCAAGAGACTAGTGAGGGAGAGACCCAGTACTTC.

The chain couples TRBV7-6 to TRBJ2-6; D might be TRBD1 (6 bases). The CDR3 length is 20 residues. Germline loops: CDR1 SGHVS, CDR2 FNYEAQ. V dropped 5 bases and J dropped 2 bases, with 25 bases sitting between them. CDR3 residues: CASSPAGPLKDSTGANVLTF. Written as DNA, the CDR3 is TGTGCCAGCAGCCCAGCCGGGCCCCTCAAGGACAGTACTGGGGCCAACGTCCTGACTTTC.

In DNA, the CDR3 is TGCGCCAGCAGACTAGCGGGACAGGAGGAGACCCAGTACTTC. It yields the protein CASRLAGQEETQYF. This rearrangement joins TRBV4-1 to TRBJ2-5; the match to TRBD2 covers 10 bases. Germline assignment: CDR1 MGHRA and CDR2 YSYEKL. The CDR3 contains 14 residues. Trimming cost V 6 bases and J 5 bases; bases outside gene matches: 6.

The chain recombines TRBV12-3 or TRBV12-4 with TRBJ2-1; 8 nucleotides agree with TRBD2. The J segment lost 8 bases and the V segment lost 5 bases, leaving 8 bases of the junction unmatched. There are 14 residues in the CDR3. CDR3 loop: CASSPSPGLDEQFF. The CDR3 DNA is TGTGCCAGCAGTCCCTCCCCGGGACTAGATGAGCAGTTCTTC.

As to this clonotype: This may arise from a read error, as a much more abundant clone is one base away. The CDR3 does not end in the conserved phenylalanine or tryptophan, so this is likely a read error. The rearrangement links TRBV18 to TRBJ2-1; no clear D. This CDR3 comprises 15 residues. CDR1 is KGHSH, CDR2 LQKENI, per germline. Trimming took off 0 bases at V and 3 bases at J, with 9 bases between the two ends. The CDR3 nucleotides are TGTGCCAGCTCACCACCGAGTCTAGGCTACAATGAGCAGTTCTAC. Its translation: CASSPPSLGYNEQFY.

J is TRBJ1-6 and V is TRBV4-1; possibly TRBD1 for D (5 bases). V was pared by 1 base and J by 7 bases, with 20 bases between. Germline loops: CDR1 MGHRA, CDR2 YSYEKL. The CDR3 is 18 amino acids. The CDR3 loop reads CASSQGVATGRGNSPLHF. In nucleotides, the CDR3 is TGCGCCAGCAGCCAAGGAGTTGCCACAGGACGCGGGAATTCACCCCTCCACTTT.

This clonotype was counted only a few times. The gene calls are TRBV21-1 and TRBJ2-1; whether TRBD1, the table's D call, matches the DNA was not checked. TRBV21-1 is flagged as a pseudogene. The CDR3 is 16 amino acids. For the CDR3, the DNA is TGTGCCAGCAGCCCCCGGGACGGATGCTCCTACAATGAGCAGTTCTTC. Amino acids: CASSPRDGCSYNEQFF.

The rearrangement links TRBV24-1 to TRBJ2-3; 7 bases are shared with TRBD1. The trim removed 4 bases at V and 6 bases at J, leaving 6 bases unmatched. The V gene's germline CDR1 is KGHDR and CDR2 SFDVKD. The CDR3 is 14 residues long. CDR3 amino acids: CATSEGQGVDTQYF. Here the CDR3 DNA reads TGTGCCACCAGTGAGGGTCAGGGGGTGGATACGCAGTATTTT.

V and J are TRBV9 and TRBJ1-4, with D perhaps matching TRBD1 (5 bases). Between the trimmed V and J ends, which lost 0 bases and 4 bases, there was a span of 10 bases. The CDR3 is 15 amino acids. In germline, CDR1 is SGDLS, CDR2 YYNGEE. DNA of the CDR3: TGTGCCAGCAGCGTAGGTCCAGGGATTAATGAAAAACTGTTTTTT. Its protein product is CASSVGPGINEKLFF.

This clonotype occurred many times. This chain joins TRBV2 and TRBJ2-3; possible D gene TRBD2, 6 bases. CDR1 and CDR2 from the germline V gene are SNHLY and FYNNEI. The CDR3 totals 13 residues. V lost 4 bases, J lost 3 bases, and 8 bases lay in between. The DNA for the CDR3 is TGTGCCAGCAGTGTCGGGAGTACAGATACGCAGTATTTT. Its protein product is CASSVGSTDTQYF.

This clonotype was detected only a few times. This chain uses TRBV28 with TRBJ2-1; 12 nucleotides match TRBD2. Germline V gene lookup returns CDR1 MDHEN and CDR2 SYDVKM. This CDR3 spans 13 amino acids. With V trimmed by 10 bases and J by 5 bases, 3 bases remained unmatched. The CDR3 region has the DNA TGTGCCATCCGACTAGCGGGGGACAATGAGCAGTTCTTC. The encoded protein is CAIRLAGDNEQFF.

The rearrangement joins TRBV20-1 to TRBJ2-1, with 9 bases that match TRBD2. The germline V gene has CDR1 DFQATT and CDR2 SNEGSKA (reference sequence). This CDR3 has 16 residues. V was clipped by 5 bases and J by 9 bases; unmatched bases: 17. DNA for the CDR3: TGCAGTGCTTATTCTCCTTTGGCGGGAGGGCCTAGTGAGCAGTTCTTC. Its translation: CSAYSPLAGGPSEQFF.

V is TRBV12-3 or TRBV12-4 and J is TRBJ2-5; D possibly corresponds to TRBD1 (6 bases). The CDR3 sequence is 15 residues long. V was cut by 6 bases and J by 4 bases, with 18 bases left in between. CDR3 in amino acids: CASSPGGIGRETQYF. Written as DNA, the CDR3 is TGTGCCAGCAGCCCTGGGGGCATCGGACGAGAGACCCAGTACTTC.

There are a few counts of this clonotype. The genes are TRBV12-3 or TRBV12-4 and TRBJ1-1; no clear D gene. This CDR3 spans 14 amino acids. The ends were cut back, 5 bases at V and 2 bases at J, with 12 bases in the middle. CDR3 protein: CASSLETVNTEAFF. CDR3 nucleotides: TGTGCCAGCAGTCTGGAGACGGTCAACACTGAAGCTTTCTTT.

There are a few counts of this clonotype. This chain uses TRBV7-9 with TRBJ1-4, with D perhaps matching TRBD1 (6 bases). The germline V gene has CDR1 SEHNR and CDR2 FQNEAQ (reference sequence). Trimming shortened V by 7 bases and J by 4 bases, and 16 bases separated the two germline ends. This CDR3 is 15 amino acids long. Here the CDR3 DNA reads TGTGCCAGCACCCTAGGGGGTTCACTTAATGAAAAACTGTTTTTT. Translation: CASTLGGSLNEKLFF.

This sequence joins TRBV19 and TRBJ2-3, with TRBD1 matching over 9 bases. Germline V CDR1 and CDR2: LNHDA, SQIVND (reference sequence). V lost 6 bases and J lost 4; bases outside the gene matches: 8. CDR3 length: 15 amino acids. The CDR3 sequence: CASSVTGGNADTQYF. CDR3 sequence (DNA): TGTGCCAGTAGCGTGACAGGGGGAAACGCAGATACGCAGTATTTT. Together with reference TRBV19 and TRBJ2-3, the CDR3 gives the full variable domain: DGGITQSPKYLFRKEGQNVTLSCEQNLNHDAMYWYRQDPGQGLRLIYYSQIVNDFQKGDIAEGYSVSREKKESFPLTVTSAQKNPTAFYLCASSVTGGNADTQYFGPGTRLTVL.

This clonotype showed up many times. V and J are TRBV5-1 and TRBJ2-1, with 9 bases fitting TRBD1. The CDR3 runs 16 residues. From germline, CDR1 is SGHRS and CDR2 YFSETQ. Trimming cost V 4 bases and J 1 base; bases outside gene matches: 6. CDR3 region: CASSLQQGASYNEQFF. The CDR3 DNA is TGCGCCAGCAGCCTTCAACAGGGGGCGTCCTACAATGAGCAGTTCTTC.

This clonotype showed up just a few times. The rearrangement links TRBV12-3 or TRBV12-4 to TRBJ1-5, with D possibly TRBD1 on 6 matching bases. V gave up 2 bases and J gave up 5 bases, with 13 bases separating them. The CDR3 has 15 residues. The CDR3 spells CASSLIRGGDQPQHF. CDR3 DNA sequence: TGTGCCAGCAGTTTAATCAGGGGAGGGGATCAGCCCCAGCATTTT.

This clonotype was picked up one time. V is TRBV5-6 and J is TRBJ2-1, with TRBD2 matching 10 bases. The CDR3 has 13 amino acids. Per the germline V gene, CDR1 is SGHDT and CDR2 is YYEEEE. V lost 9 bases to trimming and J lost 8 bases; unmatched junction nucleotides: 8. CDR3 protein: CAMSLGLAYEQFF. The DNA of the CDR3 is TGTGCCATGAGCCTGGGACTAGCGTATGAGCAGTTCTTC.

This clonotype was seen a few times. The J gene is TRBJ2-3, the V gene TRBV11-2; the D gene is possibly TRBD2 (5 bases). Trimming shortened V by 2 bases and J by 0 bases, and 18 bases separated the two germline ends. The germline V gene encodes CDR1 SGHAT and CDR2 FQNNGV. This CDR3 is 18 amino acids long. The CDR3: CASSLTWVARISTDTQYF. The CDR3 nucleotides read TGTGCCAGCAGCTTAACTTGGGTAGCGCGGATTAGCACAGATACGCAGTATTTT.

The rearrangement joins TRBV5-1 to TRBJ2-7, with no clear D. The CDR3 has 17 amino acids. Between the trimmed V and J ends, which lost 0 bases and 0 bases, there was a span of 16 bases. The germline V gene has CDR1 SGHRS and CDR2 YFSETQ. The CDR3 DNA reads TGCGCCAGCAGCTTGGGTTTTCGCCGGACGTTCTCCTACGAGCAGTACTTC. It is translated as CASSLGFRRTFSYEQYF.

The chain couples TRBV29-1 to TRBJ2-5; D unclear. Germline loops: CDR1 SQVTM, CDR2 ANQGSEA. The CDR3 consists of 14 residues. The V and J ends lost 2 bases and 2 bases respectively, with 12 bases between them. CDR3 sequence: CSVESLGGQETQYF. The CDR3 DNA sequence: TGCAGCGTTGAATCTTTGGGCGGTCAAGAGACCCAGTACTTC.

This clonotype was found many times. Here the CDR3 reads CASSLGPGATEAFF. DNA for the CDR3: TGTGCCAGCAGTTTAGGCCCCGGGGCCACTGAAGCTTTCTTT. The chain is built from TRBV27 and TRBJ1-1; possibly TRBD1 for D (5 bases). The CDR3 has 14 amino acids. V dropped 2 bases and J dropped 4 bases, with 11 bases sitting between them. Germline CDR1 is MNHEY and CDR2 is SMNVEV (reference sequence).

The sample holds many counts of this clonotype. The rearrangement links TRBV9 to TRBJ2-1; no firm D call. CDR3 length: 13 amino acids. Trimming removed 0 bases from V and 8 bases from J, with 9 bases in between. Germline V gives CDR1 SGDLS, CDR2 YYNGEE. CDR3 in amino acids: CASSVAGIYEQFF. DNA of the CDR3: TGTGCCAGCAGCGTAGCGGGCATCTATGAGCAGTTCTTC.

This clonotype was recorded at least ten times. This rearrangement joins TRBV30 to TRBJ2-7; D is unresolved. The CDR3 runs to 11 residues. CDR1 and CDR2 (germline): GTSNPN, SVGIG (reference sequence). Deletions cut 3 bases from V and 3 bases from J, with 6 bases between. CDR3 region: CAWRLSYEQYF. The CDR3 coding sequence is TGTGCCTGGAGATTAAGCTACGAGCAGTACTTC.

With regard to this clonotype: This may stem from a read error, because a much larger clone lies one nucleotide away. This chain uses TRBV28 with TRBJ1-3; D remains ambiguous. Germline-derived CDR1 and CDR2 are MDHEN and SYDVKM. This CDR3 comprises 17 residues. The CDR3 loop reads CASSLFGDPLSGYTIYF. CDR3 in DNA: TGTGCCAGCAGTTTATTCGGGGATCCTCTCTCTGGATACACCATATATTTT.

This clonotype was detected many times. This chain uses TRBV28 with TRBJ2-7; the D is unclear. The V end was cut by 4 bases, the J end by 1 base, with 14 bases between. The CDR3 runs 15 residues. CDR1 and CDR2 from the germline V gene are MDHEN and SYDVKM. The CDR3 region is CASSSLTGPSYEQYF. The CDR3 nucleotides read TGTGCCAGCAGTTCATTAACGGGCCCTTCCTACGAGCAGTACTTC.